What follows describes a single T cell receptor (beta chain). Antigen unknown. This sample is part of a study of blood T cells in healthy people across ages. Whole-study findings and limits: For the donors, CMV status was unknown and possibly confounded expanded clonotype changes. Compared with aged donors, long-lived donors showed fewer expanded clones, suggesting selection. TCR beta diversity tracked closely with naive T cell percentage.

Together with a sample-barcoded 5' primer, a J-beta primer mix was included in a second PCR lasting about 7 to 12 cycles. Via MiXCR, TCRdb re-called the 5' RACE reads, giving one row per CDR3 protein. The sample includes about 670,000 distinct CDR3 sequences, over 40% of them seen just once. The sequence was collected from a woman aged 80 or over in good health. Sequencing used blood.

CDR3 residues: CASRLHPSVSYEQYF. DNA of the CDR3: TGTGCAAGTCGCTTACATCCTAGCGTGAGCTACGAGCAGTACTTC. The chain combines TRBV12-2 with TRBJ2-7; the table's TRBD2 call for D was not verified on the DNA. TRBV12-2 is termed a pseudogene. This CDR3 is 15 amino acids long.